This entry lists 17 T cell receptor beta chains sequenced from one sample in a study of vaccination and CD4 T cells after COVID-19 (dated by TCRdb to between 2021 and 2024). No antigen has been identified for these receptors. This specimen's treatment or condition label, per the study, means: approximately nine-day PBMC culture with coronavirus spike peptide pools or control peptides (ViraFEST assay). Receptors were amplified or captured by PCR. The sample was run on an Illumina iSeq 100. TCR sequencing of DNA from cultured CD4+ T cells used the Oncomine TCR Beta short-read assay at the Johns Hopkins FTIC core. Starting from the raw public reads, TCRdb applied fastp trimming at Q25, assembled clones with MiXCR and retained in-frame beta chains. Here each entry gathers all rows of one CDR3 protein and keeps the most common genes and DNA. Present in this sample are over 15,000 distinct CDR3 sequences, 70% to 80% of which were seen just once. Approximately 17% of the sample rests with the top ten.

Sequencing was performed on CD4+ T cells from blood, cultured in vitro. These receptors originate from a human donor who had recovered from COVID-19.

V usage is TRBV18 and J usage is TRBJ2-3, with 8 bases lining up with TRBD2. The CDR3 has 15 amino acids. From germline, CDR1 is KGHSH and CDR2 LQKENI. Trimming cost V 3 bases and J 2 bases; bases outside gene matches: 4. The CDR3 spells CASSPGLGSTDTQYF. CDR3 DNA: TGTGCCAGCTCACCGGGACTAGGCTCCACAGATACGCAGTATTTT.

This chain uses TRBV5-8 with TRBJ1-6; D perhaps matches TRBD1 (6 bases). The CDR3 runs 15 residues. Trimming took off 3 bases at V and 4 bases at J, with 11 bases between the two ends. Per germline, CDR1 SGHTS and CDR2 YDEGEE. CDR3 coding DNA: TGTGCCAGCAGCTATGACAGGCGATATAATTCACCCCTCCACTTT. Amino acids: CASSYDRRYNSPLHF.

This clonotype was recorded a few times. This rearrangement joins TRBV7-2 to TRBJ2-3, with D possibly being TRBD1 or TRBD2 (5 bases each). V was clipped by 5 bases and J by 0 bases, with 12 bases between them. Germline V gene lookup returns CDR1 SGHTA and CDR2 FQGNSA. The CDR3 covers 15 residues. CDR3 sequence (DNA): TGTGCCAGCAGCCCCCAGGGAGTTAGCACAGATACGCAGTATTTT. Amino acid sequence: CASSPQGVSTDTQYF. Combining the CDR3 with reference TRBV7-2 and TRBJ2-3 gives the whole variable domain GAGVSQSPSNKVTEKGKDVELRCDPISGHTALYWYRQSLGQGLEFLIYFQGNSAPDKSGLPSDRFSAERTGGSVSTLTIQRTQQEDSAVYLCASSPQGVSTDTQYFGPGTRLTVL.

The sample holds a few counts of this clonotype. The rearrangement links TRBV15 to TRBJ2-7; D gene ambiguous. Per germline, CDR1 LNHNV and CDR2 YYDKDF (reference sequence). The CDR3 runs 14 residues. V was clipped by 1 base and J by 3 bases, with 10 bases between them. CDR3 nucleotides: TGTGCCACCAGCAGAGCCAAACCCCACTACGAGCAGTACTTC. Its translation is CATSRAKPHYEQYF.

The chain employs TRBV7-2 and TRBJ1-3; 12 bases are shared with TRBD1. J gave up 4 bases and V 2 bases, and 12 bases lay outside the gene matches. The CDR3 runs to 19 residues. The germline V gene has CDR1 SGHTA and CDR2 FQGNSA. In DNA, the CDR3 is TGTGCCAGCAGCTTATGGGGACAGGGGGCGCAGGGGTTGGGAAACACCATATATTTT. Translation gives CASSLWGQGAQGLGNTIYF.

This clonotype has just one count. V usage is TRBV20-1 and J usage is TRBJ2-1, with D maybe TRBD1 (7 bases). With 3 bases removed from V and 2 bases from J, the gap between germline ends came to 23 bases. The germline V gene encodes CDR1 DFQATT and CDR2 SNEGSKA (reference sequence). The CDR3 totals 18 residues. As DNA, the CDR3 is TGCAGTGCTAGTGCAGGGGGAGGACTTCCCCACCCCTACAATGAGCAGTTCTTC. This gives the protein CSASAGGGLPHPYNEQFF.

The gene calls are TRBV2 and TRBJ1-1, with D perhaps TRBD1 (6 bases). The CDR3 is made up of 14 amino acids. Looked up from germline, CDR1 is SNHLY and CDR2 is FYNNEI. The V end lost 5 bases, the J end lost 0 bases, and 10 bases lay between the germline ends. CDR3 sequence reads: CASSYRVLNTEAFF. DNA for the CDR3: TGTGCCAGCAGTTACAGGGTTTTGAACACTGAAGCTTTCTTT.

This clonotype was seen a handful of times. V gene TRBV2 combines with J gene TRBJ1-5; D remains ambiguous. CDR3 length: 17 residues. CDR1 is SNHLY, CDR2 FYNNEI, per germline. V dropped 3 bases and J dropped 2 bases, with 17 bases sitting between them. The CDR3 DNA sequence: TGTGCCAGCAGTGATAGTGAGGTCCTACGACGCAATCAGCCCCAGCATTTT. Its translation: CASSDSEVLRRNQPQHF.

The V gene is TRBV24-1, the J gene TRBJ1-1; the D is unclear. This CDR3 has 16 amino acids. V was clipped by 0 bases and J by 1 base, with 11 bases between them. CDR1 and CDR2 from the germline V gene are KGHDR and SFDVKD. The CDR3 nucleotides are TGTGCCACCAGTGATTTGCGCGAGGTGGGGAACACTGAAGCTTTCTTT. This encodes CATSDLREVGNTEAFF.

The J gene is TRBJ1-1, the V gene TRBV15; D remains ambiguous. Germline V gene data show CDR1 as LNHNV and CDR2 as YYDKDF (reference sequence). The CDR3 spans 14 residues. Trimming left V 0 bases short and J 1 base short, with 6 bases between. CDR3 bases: TGTGCCACCAGCAGAGACAACCGGAACACTGAAGCTTTCTTT. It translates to CATSRDNRNTEAFF.

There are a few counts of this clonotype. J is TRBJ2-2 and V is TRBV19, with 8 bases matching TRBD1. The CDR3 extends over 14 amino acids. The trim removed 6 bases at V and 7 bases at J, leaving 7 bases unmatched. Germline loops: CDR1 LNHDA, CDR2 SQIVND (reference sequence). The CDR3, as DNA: TGTGCCAGTAGCAGTCAGGGGGCTCTCGGGGAGCTGTTTTTT. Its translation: CASSSQGALGELFF.

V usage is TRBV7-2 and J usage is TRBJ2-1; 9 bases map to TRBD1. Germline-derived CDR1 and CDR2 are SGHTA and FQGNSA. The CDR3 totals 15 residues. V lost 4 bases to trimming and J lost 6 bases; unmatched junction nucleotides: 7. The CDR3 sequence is CASSSSGTGSNEQFF. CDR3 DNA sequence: TGTGCCAGCAGCTCTTCCGGGACAGGGTCCAATGAGCAGTTCTTC.

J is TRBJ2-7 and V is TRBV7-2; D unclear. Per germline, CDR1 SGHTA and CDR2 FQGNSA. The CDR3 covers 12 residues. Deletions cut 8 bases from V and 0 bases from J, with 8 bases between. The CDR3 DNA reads TGTGCCAGCCGTCAATTCTCCTACGAGCAGTACTTC. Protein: CASRQFSYEQYF.

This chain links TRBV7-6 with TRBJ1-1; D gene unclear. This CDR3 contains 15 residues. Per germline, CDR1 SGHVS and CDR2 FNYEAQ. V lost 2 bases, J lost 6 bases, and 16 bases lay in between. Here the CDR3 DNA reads TGTGCCAGCAGCTTAATGGGAAGTCCTGTCGCTGAAGCTTTCTTT. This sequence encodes CASSLMGSPVAEAFF.

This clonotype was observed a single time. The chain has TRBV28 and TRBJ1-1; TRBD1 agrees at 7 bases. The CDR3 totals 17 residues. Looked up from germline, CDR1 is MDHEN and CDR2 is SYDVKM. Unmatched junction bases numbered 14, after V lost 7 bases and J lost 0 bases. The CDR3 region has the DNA TGTGCCAGCATAAAGGAAGGGGGCCGCTTTATGAACACTGAAGCTTTCTTT. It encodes CASIKEGGRFMNTEAFF.

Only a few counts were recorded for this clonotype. The CDR3 protein is CASSWESSTDTQYF. For the CDR3, the DNA is TGTGCCAGCAGTTGGGAGAGTAGCACAGATACGCAGTATTTT. The chain couples TRBV27 to TRBJ2-3, with D perhaps TRBD2 (5 bases). Deletions cut 4 bases from V and 0 bases from J, with 8 bases between. Per germline, CDR1 MNHEY and CDR2 SMNVEV (reference sequence). The CDR3 consists of 14 residues.

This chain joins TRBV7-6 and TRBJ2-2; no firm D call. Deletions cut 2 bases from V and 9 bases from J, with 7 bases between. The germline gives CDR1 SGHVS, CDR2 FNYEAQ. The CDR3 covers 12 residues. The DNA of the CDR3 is TGTGCCAGCAGCTTAACCCAGAGGGAGCTGTTTTTT. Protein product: CASSLTQRELFF.